The clone carrying this T cell receptor (beta chain) was observed a single time. Antigen: not known. Clones were read by immunoSEQ multiplex PCR, and TCRdb kept only the in-frame ones, dropping some. This sample has 200,000 to 300,000 clones, with about 83% found just once. These data belong to a study of Ad26.COV2.S vaccination and SARS-CoV-2 variants. Whole-study context: Once, or twice with 56 days between doses, Ad26.COV2.S was given intramuscularly. Study results and caveats: Substantial breadth was reportedly displayed by spike-specific CD8+ and CD4+ T cell responses after vaccination.

The CDR3 loop spans 15 amino acids. CDR1 LNHDA and CDR2 SQIVND come from the germline V gene (reference sequence). Trimming removed 7 bases from V and 1 base from J; junction bases left unmatched: 10. Treatment defined: about 20 received Ad26.COV2.S at low or high dose, single or two shots; 5 received placebo; per-sample allocation not given. Sampling was done on day 63 after the first vaccine or placebo injection. The gene calls are TRBV19 and TRBJ2-7, with TRBD2 identical over 7 bases. This receptor was obtained from a person between 18 and 65 years old who received the Ad26.COV2.S COVID-19 vaccine or a placebo. The sequenced sample was peripheral blood, obtained in a trial of Ad26.COV2.S vaccine versus placebo. The DNA for the CDR3 is TGTGCCAGTATCAAGAGCCCTAGCGGATCCTACGAGCAGTACGTC. Residues: CASIKSPSGSYEQYV.